This T cell receptor (beta chain) was observed in a study of CD8 T cells in ankylosing spondylitis (TCRdb year 2017). Background on the whole study: The study set out to find disease-linked TCR variants by profiling T cell receptor beta repertoires in ankylosing spondylitis patients and healthy donors. The whole study cohort included roughly 110 healthy donors and about two dozen ankylosing spondylitis patients. Peripheral blood samples were taken, and synovial fluid was additionally collected from ankylosing spondylitis patients. What the research found in general, with its limitations: A TCR beta motif of several highly homologous amino acid variants appeared characteristic of blood from ankylosing spondylitis patients. Some motif variants had previously been reported in the synovial fluid and blood of reactive arthritis patients, which suggests shared mechanisms of disease initiation. A CD8+ phenotype was shown by the disease-linked clones, which were found at relatively low frequencies in peripheral blood. The disease-linked clones were reported as significantly enriched in matched synovial fluid samples from ankylosing spondylitis patients.

Ten or more counts support this clonotype. Its target antigen remains unknown. Base qualities are not at hand, and no much larger clone is one base apart. Relative to germline, V is missing 4 bases and J is missing 2 bases, with 3 bases of the junction outside any gene match. The germline V gene sets CDR1 to ENHRY and CDR2 to SYGVKD. The CDR3 runs 15 amino acids, cysteine and phenylalanine included. Only the CDR3 region is kept as DNA, spanning 45 bases read in frame from base 1. TCRdb names Illumina HiSeq 2500 as the instrument used. TCR beta libraries were prepared by quantitative 5'-RACE with molecular barcodes. For the original study's pipeline: To identify disease-linked TCR variants, a new computational method was used, one built on a probabilistic model of VDJ rearrangement. In TCRdb, the public reads were trimmed at Q25 with fastp and aligned with MiXCR, with productive beta chains retained. Rows with a matching CDR3 protein are joined into one entry that keeps the most common DNA and genes. V and J calls and clone size were set by TCRdb, not the authors. The sample profile shows about 240,000 distinct CDR3 sequences; around 7.8% of them were found once. Clones ranked in the top ten supply approximately 6.3% of the sample.

This sequence was found in a male donor with ankylosing spondylitis or in good health (not recorded which). The material sequenced was blood, either unsorted or a sorted T cell fraction (not recorded which). The rearrangement combines TRBV10-3 with TRBJ2-2; 8 bases in the junction line up with TRBD2. The nucleotide sequence reads as follows: TGTGCCATCAGTGGAACTAGCGGAAACACCGGGGAGCTGTTTTTT. It encodes CAISGTSGNTGELFF.